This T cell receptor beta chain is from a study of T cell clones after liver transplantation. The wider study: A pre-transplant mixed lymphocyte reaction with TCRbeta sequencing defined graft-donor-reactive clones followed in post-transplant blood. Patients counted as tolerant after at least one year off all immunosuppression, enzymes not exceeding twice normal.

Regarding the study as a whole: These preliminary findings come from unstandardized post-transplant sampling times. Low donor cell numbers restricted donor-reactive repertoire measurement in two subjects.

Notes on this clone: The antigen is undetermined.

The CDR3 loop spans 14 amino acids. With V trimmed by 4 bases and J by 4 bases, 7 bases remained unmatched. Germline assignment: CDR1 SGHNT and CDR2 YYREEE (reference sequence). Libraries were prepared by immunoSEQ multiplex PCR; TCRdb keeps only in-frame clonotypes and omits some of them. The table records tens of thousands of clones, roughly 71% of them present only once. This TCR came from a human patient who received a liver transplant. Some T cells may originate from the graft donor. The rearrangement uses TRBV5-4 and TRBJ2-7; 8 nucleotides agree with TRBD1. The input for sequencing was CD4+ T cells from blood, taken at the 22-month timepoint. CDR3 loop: CASSLDRDSYEQYF. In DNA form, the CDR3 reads TGTGCCAGCAGCCTGGACAGGGACTCATACGAGCAGTACTTC.